This T cell receptor beta chain was sequenced in a study of siplizumab effects on memory and regulatory T cells. Study-level points and caveats: About 80-96% of proliferating CD4+ or CD8+ clones had no assignable naive or memory phenotype.

TCRdb keeps only in-frame clones here, not all; method: immunoSEQ multiplex PCR. The sample contains about 100,000 clones, over 90% of which appear only once. The ends were cut back, 5 bases at V and 4 bases at J, with 18 bases in the middle. CDR3 length: 15 amino acids. Germline CDR1 is KGHSH and CDR2 is LQKENI. This clone has a single count. Its antigen remains unidentified. The receptor was isolated from a human donor in good health. The V gene is TRBV18, the J gene TRBJ2-7; TRBD1 or TRBD2 may be the D gene (6 bases each). Sequencing was performed on non-Treg CD4+ T cells sorted from blood. The CDR3 spells CASSAFEGGGYEQYF. The CDR3, as DNA: TGTGCCAGCTCAGCCTTCGAGGGGGGAGGATACGAGCAGTACTTC.